Below, 26 T cell receptor beta chains from the same sample are listed, as sequenced in a study of T cell responses to AZD1222 COVID-19 vaccine. Assay: immunoSEQ multiplex PCR; the TCRdb copy retains only in-frame clones and omits some. Of over 150,000 clones in the sample, around 85% were seen once. The sequences come from peripheral blood, collected 28 days after the second AZD1222 dose. These receptors were collected from an adult who received the AZD1222 COVID-19 vaccine.

V gene TRBV18 combines with J gene TRBJ1-1, with 11 bases identical to TRBD1. V was clipped by 4 bases and J by 3 bases; unmatched bases: 4. Germline V gives CDR1 KGHSH, CDR2 LQKENI. The CDR3 contains 15 residues. The CDR3 nucleotides read TGTGCCAGCTCACGCGGGACAGGGGGGGACACTGAAGCTTTCTTT. Protein sequence: CASSRGTGGDTEAFF.

The rearrangement links TRBV7-9 to TRBJ2-5; possibly TRBD1 for D (6 bases). The CDR3 is made up of 16 amino acids. Trimming removed 4 bases at V and 5 bases at J, with 20 bases between. Germline CDR1 is SEHNR and CDR2 is FQNEAQ (reference sequence). The CDR3 is CASSSSGTKEWETQYF. The CDR3 DNA is TGTGCCAGCAGCTCCTCCGGGACAAAAGAATGGGAGACCCAGTACTTC.

The genes are TRBV15 and TRBJ2-7; 7 bases fit TRBD2. Germline loops: CDR1 LNHNV, CDR2 YYDKDF (reference sequence). Unmatched junction bases numbered 3, after V lost 1 base and J lost 0 bases. This CDR3 has 15 residues. The CDR3: CATSRGLAGSYEQYF. CDR3 coding DNA: TGTGCCACCAGCAGAGGACTAGCTGGCTCCTACGAGCAGTACTTC.

The chain is built from TRBV5-8 and TRBJ2-1; 11 bases agree with TRBD2. There are 14 residues in the CDR3. J lost 9 bases, V lost 7 bases, and 9 bases had no gene match. Per the germline V gene, CDR1 is SGHTS and CDR2 is YDEGEE. The CDR3 bases are TGTGCCAGCGTTATAGCGGGGGGGCCGGGTGAGCAGTTCTTC. Translating gives CASVIAGGPGEQFF.

The genes are TRBV20-1 and TRBJ1-5, with 9 bases matching TRBD1. With 3 bases clipped from V and 7 bases from J, the junction kept 7 bases outside the gene matches. Germline CDR1 and CDR2: DFQATT and SNEGSKA (reference sequence). The CDR3 has 14 residues. CDR3 in DNA: TGCAGTGCTAGTAAGACAGGGGGGGGACAGCCCCAGCATTTT. Translation: CSASKTGGGQPQHF.

The chain uses TRBV13 and TRBJ1-2, with D possibly matching TRBD1 (5 bases). The CDR3 is 15 amino acids. V gave up 0 bases and J gave up 4 bases, with 12 bases separating them. CDR1 is PRHDT and CDR2 is FYEKMQ in the germline V gene (reference sequence). CDR3 in DNA: TGTGCCAGCAGCTTAGGTTTTCAGGGATCCTATGGCTACACCTTC. Protein product: CASSLGFQGSYGYTF.

The chain employs TRBV15 and TRBJ2-3; weak D call: TRBD2 (6 bases). Looked up from germline, CDR1 is LNHNV and CDR2 is YYDKDF (reference sequence). With 7 bases removed from V and 2 bases from J, the gap between germline ends came to 16 bases. The CDR3 is made up of 15 amino acids. The CDR3 nucleotides are TGTGCCACCAAAAACGGGACTTTCTACACAGATACGCAGTATTTT. Residues: CATKNGTFYTDTQYF.

This rearrangement joins TRBV4-3 to TRBJ2-7; 10 bases are shared with TRBD1. Per germline, CDR1 LGHNA and CDR2 YSLEER. V lost 6 bases to trimming and J lost 2 bases; unmatched junction nucleotides: 4. This CDR3 has 14 amino acids. The CDR3 is CASSPGTGAYEQYF. DNA for the CDR3: TGCGCCAGCAGTCCCGGGACAGGGGCCTACGAGCAGTACTTC.

There are a few counts of this clone. V is TRBV21-1 and J is TRBJ1-6; the table's D gene call, TRBD1, was not cross checked with the DNA. TRBV21-1 is listed as a pseudogene. The CDR3 loop spans 14 amino acids. In DNA, the CDR3 is TGTGCCAGTAGTGTCCAGGGGGATAATTCACCCCTCCACTTT. Protein product: CASSVQGDNSPLHF.

V and J are TRBV6-5 and TRBJ2-5, with D possibly TRBD1 on 5 matching bases. Germline assignment: CDR1 MNHEY and CDR2 SVGAGI. Trimming cost V 0 bases and J 7 bases, with 15 bases left between them. The CDR3 has 15 residues. CDR3 bases: TGTGCCAGCAGTTACTCTCAGGGCCAGGTCGGGACCCAGTACTTC. Protein: CASSYSQGQVGTQYF.

This rearrangement joins TRBV19 to TRBJ1-4; a possible D gene is TRBD1 (6 bases). This CDR3 has 17 amino acids. Germline V gene sequence: CDR1 LNHDA, CDR2 SQIVND (reference sequence). V shed 5 bases and J shed 5 bases, with 21 bases lying between them. This CDR3 is CASSSRYSTGSNEKLFF. CDR3 nucleotides: TGTGCCAGTAGTTCACGATACTCGACAGGCTCAAATGAAAAACTGTTTTTT.

This clone was counted a single time. V is TRBV7-2 and J is TRBJ1-2; D remains unclear. Germline lookup yields CDR1 SGHTA and CDR2 FQGNSA. Trimming pared 5 bases from V and 4 bases from J, leaving 11 bases between. The CDR3 runs 13 residues. CDR3 residues: CASSRTETYGYTF. The CDR3 bases are TGTGCCAGCAGCCGAACTGAGACCTATGGCTACACCTTC.

This rearrangement joins TRBV6-2 or TRBV6-3 to TRBJ1-2, with D unresolved. CDR3 length: 13 residues. Per germline, CDR1 MNHEY and CDR2 SVGEGT. Trimming took 2 bases from V and 2 from J, leaving 6 bases between them. CDR3 residues: CASSYDGNYGYTF. The CDR3 DNA reads TGTGCCAGCAGTTACGACGGGAACTATGGCTACACCTTC.

This rearrangement joins TRBV25-1 to TRBJ2-7; D is uncertain. From germline, CDR1 is MGHDK and CDR2 SYGVNS. The CDR3 covers 11 residues. The germline V and J ends were trimmed by 1 base and 4 bases, with 2 bases remaining between them. DNA of the CDR3: TGTGCCAGCAGTGAATGGTACGAGCAGTACTTC. As protein: CASSEWYEQYF.

This clone has just a few counts. The chain links TRBV4-3 to TRBJ2-7; no reliable D call. Between the trimmed V and J ends, which lost 0 bases and 4 bases, there was a span of 10 bases. This CDR3 is 14 amino acids long. CDR1 is LGHNA and CDR2 is YSLEER in the germline V gene. CDR3 bases: TGCGCCAGCAGCCAAGATTACAACTCATACGAGCAGTACTTC. Protein sequence: CASSQDYNSYEQYF.

This clone was observed once. The chain recombines TRBV19 with TRBJ1-5; 7 bases align to TRBD1. Germline trimming cut 6 bases from V and 1 base from J; bases unmatched to any gene: 3. Germline V lookup: CDR1 LNHDA, CDR2 SQIVND (reference sequence). The CDR3 covers 14 residues. The CDR3 is CASRKQGSNQPQHF. CDR3 sequence (DNA): TGTGCCAGTAGGAAACAGGGGAGCAATCAGCCCCAGCATTTT. The full variable domain, rest sourced from reference TRBV19 and TRBJ1-5, is DGGITQSPKYLFRKEGQNVTLSCEQNLNHDAMYWYRQDPGQGLRLIYYSQIVNDFQKGDIAEGYSVSREKKESFPLTVTSAQKNPTAFYLCASRKQGSNQPQHFGDGTRLSIL.

This clone has a handful of counts. The chain has TRBV18 and TRBJ2-7; 8 nucleotides agree with TRBD1. Germline CDR1 is KGHSH and CDR2 is LQKENI. The CDR3 totals 15 residues. Losses at the gene ends were 1 base for V and 6 bases for J; bases not matched to a gene: 8. The CDR3 DNA is TGTGCCAGCTCACCACGGTGGCAGGGGGCGGGCGAGCAGTACTTC. Amino acids: CASSPRWQGAGEQYF.

The rearrangement uses TRBV5-1 and TRBJ2-3; D unclear. The V end was cut by 0 bases, the J end by 1 base, with 6 bases between. The CDR3 is 14 residues long. Germline V gene sequence: CDR1 SGHRS, CDR2 YFSETQ. Written as DNA, the CDR3 is TGCGCCAGCAGCTTGGCCGAGGGCACAGATACGCAGTATTTT. Translation: CASSLAEGTDTQYF.

The chain combines TRBV15 with TRBJ2-7; 9 bases align to TRBD1. With 3 bases clipped from V and 6 bases from J, the junction kept 6 bases outside the gene matches. Germline CDR1 is LNHNV and CDR2 is YYDKDF (reference sequence). CDR3 length: 14 residues. CDR3 residues: CATSRTGGTGEQYF. CDR3 nucleotide sequence: TGTGCCACCAGCAGGACAGGGGGAACGGGCGAGCAGTACTTC.

The chain joins TRBV19 to TRBJ2-6, with a tentative D call TRBD1 (6 bases). The ends were cut back, 1 base at V and 4 bases at J, with 29 bases in the middle. This CDR3 is built from 22 residues. CDR1 LNHDA and CDR2 SQIVND come from the germline V gene (reference sequence). Here the CDR3 reads CASSIGPLRGPRSQGGANVLTF. The CDR3, as DNA: TGTGCCAGTAGTATAGGCCCATTGAGAGGGCCCCGGTCCCAGGGGGGGGCCAACGTCCTGACTTTC.

This clone was seen once. The chain joins TRBV2 to TRBJ2-3; no definite D call. Germline V gene lookup returns CDR1 SNHLY and CDR2 FYNNEI. V lost 3 bases to trimming and J lost 6 bases, with 13 bases between them. This CDR3 region has 14 residues. CDR3 amino acids: CASSEGNQGDTQYF. CDR3 in DNA: TGTGCCAGCAGTGAGGGCAATCAAGGGGATACGCAGTATTTT.

The rearrangement uses TRBV4-1 and TRBJ1-5; the D gene is possibly TRBD1 (6 bases). The V and J ends lost 0 bases and 7 bases respectively, with 10 bases between them. This CDR3 contains 14 residues. CDR1 and CDR2 (germline): MGHRA, YSYEKL. The CDR3 region is CASSQDNGGQPQHF. The CDR3 region has the DNA TGCGCCAGCAGCCAAGATAACGGGGGCCAGCCCCAGCATTTT.

J is TRBJ2-7 and V is TRBV7-2; D remains unclear. There are 11 residues in the CDR3. The V end was cut by 5 bases, the J end by 3 bases, with 5 bases between. The germline V gene encodes CDR1 SGHTA and CDR2 FQGNSA. The CDR3 region has the DNA TGTGCCAGCAGCCAGCACTACGAGCAGTACTTC. This codes for CASSQHYEQYF.

This sequence joins TRBV2 and TRBJ2-5, with unresolved D. V lost 7 bases, J lost 1 base, and 4 bases lay in between. The CDR3 runs 11 residues. Germline CDR1 SNHLY, CDR2 FYNNEI. CDR3 nucleotide sequence: TGTGCCAGCACGGGCCAAGAGACCCAGTACTTC. The encoded protein is CASTGQETQYF.

V gene TRBV5-5 combines with J gene TRBJ1-2; D is uncertain. Germline CDR1 reads SGHKS; CDR2 reads YYEKEE (reference sequence). The CDR3 consists of 14 residues. Trimming pared 4 bases from V and 4 bases from J, leaving 14 bases between. In nucleotides, the CDR3 is TGTGCCAGCAGCCCGGACGCTGGTAGCTATGGCTACACCTTC. It yields the protein CASSPDAGSYGYTF.

The V call is TRBV2, the J call TRBJ1-1; no reliable D call. The CDR3 contains 14 residues. Per the germline V gene, CDR1 is SNHLY and CDR2 is FYNNEI. V lost 0 bases and J lost 12, with 17 bases in between. CDR3 sequence: CASSEARSVPRTFF. The CDR3 DNA follows: TGTGCCAGCAGTGAAGCGCGGTCCGTACCTAGGACTTTCTTT.